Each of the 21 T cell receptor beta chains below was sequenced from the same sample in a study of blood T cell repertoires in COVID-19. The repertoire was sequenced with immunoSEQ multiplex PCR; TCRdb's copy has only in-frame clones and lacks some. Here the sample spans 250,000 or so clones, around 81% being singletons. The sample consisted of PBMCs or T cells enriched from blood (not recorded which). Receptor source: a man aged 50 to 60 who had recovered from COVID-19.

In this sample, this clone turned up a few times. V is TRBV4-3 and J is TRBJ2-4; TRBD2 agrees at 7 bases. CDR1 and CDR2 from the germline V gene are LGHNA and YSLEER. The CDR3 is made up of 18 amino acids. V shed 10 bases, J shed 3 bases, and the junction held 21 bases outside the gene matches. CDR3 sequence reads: CAIQSGAGPGRDKNIQYF. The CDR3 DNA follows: TGCGCCATCCAATCCGGAGCGGGACCAGGCCGAGACAAAAACATTCAGTACTTC.

As DNA, the CDR3 is TGTGCCAGCAGCTACGGGACTTGGGATTCACCCCTCCACTTT. It translates to CASSYGTWDSPLHF. This chain uses TRBV9 with TRBJ1-6, with TRBD1 as a possible D gene (5 bases). The CDR3 extends over 14 amino acids. V was pared by 4 bases and J by 8 bases, with 13 bases between. Germline V gives CDR1 SGDLS, CDR2 YYNGEE. The variable domain in full, with the rest retrieved from reference TRBV9 and TRBJ1-6, is DSGVTQTPKHLITATGQRVTLRCSPRSGDLSVYWYQQSLDQGLQFLIQYYNGEERAKGNILERFSAQQFPDLHSELNLSSLELGDSALYFCASSYGTWDSPLHFGNGTRLTVT.

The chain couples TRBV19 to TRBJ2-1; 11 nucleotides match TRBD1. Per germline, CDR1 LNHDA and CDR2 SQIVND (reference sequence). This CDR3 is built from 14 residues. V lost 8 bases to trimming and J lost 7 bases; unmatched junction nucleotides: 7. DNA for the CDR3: TGTGCCAGTTCCGGGACAGGGGGAATGAATGAGCAGTTCTTC. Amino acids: CASSGTGGMNEQFF. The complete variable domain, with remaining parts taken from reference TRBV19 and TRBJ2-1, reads DGGITQSPKYLFRKEGQNVTLSCEQNLNHDAMYWYRQDPGQGLRLIYYSQIVNDFQKGDIAEGYSVSREKKESFPLTVTSAQKNPTAFYLCASSGTGGMNEQFFGPGTRLTVL.

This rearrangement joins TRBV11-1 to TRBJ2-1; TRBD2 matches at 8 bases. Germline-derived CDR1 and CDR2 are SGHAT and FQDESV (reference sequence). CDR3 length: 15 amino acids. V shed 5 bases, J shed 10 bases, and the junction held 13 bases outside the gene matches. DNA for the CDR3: TGTGCCAGCAGCCCCCTAGCGGGCGGATTGGGGGAGCAGTTCTTC. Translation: CASSPLAGGLGEQFF. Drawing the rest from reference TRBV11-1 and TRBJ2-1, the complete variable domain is EAEVAQSPRYKITEKSQAVAFWCDPISGHATLYWYRQILGQGPELLVQFQDESVVDDSQLPKDRFSAERLKGVDSTLKIQPAELGDSAMYLCASSPLAGGLGEQFFGPGTRLTVL.

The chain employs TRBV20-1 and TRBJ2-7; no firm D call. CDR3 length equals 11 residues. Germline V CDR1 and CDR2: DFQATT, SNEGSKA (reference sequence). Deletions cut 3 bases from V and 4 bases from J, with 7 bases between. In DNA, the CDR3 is TGCAGTGCTAGTCCCGCGTACGAGCAGTACTTC. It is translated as CSASPAYEQYF.

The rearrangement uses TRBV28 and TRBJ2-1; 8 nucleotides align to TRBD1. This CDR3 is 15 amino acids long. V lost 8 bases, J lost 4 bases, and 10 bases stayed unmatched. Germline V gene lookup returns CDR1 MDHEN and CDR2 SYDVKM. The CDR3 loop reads CASGTGTGVYNEQFF. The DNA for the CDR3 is TGTGCCAGCGGAACCGGGACAGGAGTGTACAATGAGCAGTTCTTC.

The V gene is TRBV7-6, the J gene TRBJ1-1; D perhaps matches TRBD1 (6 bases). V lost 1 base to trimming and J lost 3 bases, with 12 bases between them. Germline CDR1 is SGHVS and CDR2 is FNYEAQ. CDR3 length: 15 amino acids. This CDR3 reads CASSLDQGTYTEAFF. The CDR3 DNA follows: TGTGCCAGCAGCTTAGACCAGGGGACGTACACTGAAGCTTTCTTT.

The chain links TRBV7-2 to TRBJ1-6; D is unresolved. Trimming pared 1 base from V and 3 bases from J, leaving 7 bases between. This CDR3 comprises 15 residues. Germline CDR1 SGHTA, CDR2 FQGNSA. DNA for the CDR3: TGTGCCAGCAGCTTAGTACAGAACTATAATTCACCCCTCCACTTT. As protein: CASSLVQNYNSPLHF.

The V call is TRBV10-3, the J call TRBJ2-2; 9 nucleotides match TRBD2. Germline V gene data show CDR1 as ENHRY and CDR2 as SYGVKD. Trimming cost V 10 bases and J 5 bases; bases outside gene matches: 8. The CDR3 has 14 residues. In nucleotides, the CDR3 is TGTGCCACCCGCCAGCGGGAGGATACCGGGGAGCTGTTTTTT. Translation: CATRQREDTGELFF.

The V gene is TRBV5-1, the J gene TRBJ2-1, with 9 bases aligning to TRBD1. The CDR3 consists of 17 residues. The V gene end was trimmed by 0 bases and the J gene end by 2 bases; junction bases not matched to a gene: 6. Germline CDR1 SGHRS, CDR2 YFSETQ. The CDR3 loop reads CASSLASGQGPYNEQFF. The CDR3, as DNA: TGCGCCAGCAGCTTGGCCTCGGGACAGGGCCCCTACAATGAGCAGTTCTTC.

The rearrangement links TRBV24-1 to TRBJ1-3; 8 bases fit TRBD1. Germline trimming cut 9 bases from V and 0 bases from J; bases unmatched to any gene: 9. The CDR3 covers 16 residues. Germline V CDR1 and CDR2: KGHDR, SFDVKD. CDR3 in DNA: TGTGCCACCGAATCCTCCGGGACAGGCTCTGGAAACACCATATATTTT. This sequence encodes CATESSGTGSGNTIYF.

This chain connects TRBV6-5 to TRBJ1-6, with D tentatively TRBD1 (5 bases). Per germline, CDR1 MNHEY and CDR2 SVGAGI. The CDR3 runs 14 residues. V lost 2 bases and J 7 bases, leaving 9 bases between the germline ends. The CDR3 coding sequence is TGTGCCAGCAGTTACCCAGGGCAGAATTCACCCCTCCACTTT. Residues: CASSYPGQNSPLHF.

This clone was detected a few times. For the CDR3, the DNA is TGTGCCAGCAGCTTTGCGTCGGACAGGAACACCTACGAGCAGTACTTC. It specifies CASSFASDRNTYEQYF. The V and J genes are TRBV7-9 and TRBJ2-7, with TRBD1 matching over 7 bases. This CDR3 comprises 16 residues. Germline assignment: CDR1 SEHNR and CDR2 FQNEAQ (reference sequence). Trimming at V came to 3 bases and at J to 2 bases, leaving 10 bases not matched to a gene.

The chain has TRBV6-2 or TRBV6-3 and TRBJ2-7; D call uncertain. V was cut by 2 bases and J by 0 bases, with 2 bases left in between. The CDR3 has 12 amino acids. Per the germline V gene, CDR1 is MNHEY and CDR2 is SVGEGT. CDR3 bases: TGTGCCAGCAGTTACCACTCCTACGAGCAGTACTTC. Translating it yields CASSYHSYEQYF.

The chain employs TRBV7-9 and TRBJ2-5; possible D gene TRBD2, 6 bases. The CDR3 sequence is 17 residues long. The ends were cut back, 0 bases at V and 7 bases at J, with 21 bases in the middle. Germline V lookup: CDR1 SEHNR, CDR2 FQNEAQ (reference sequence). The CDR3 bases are TGTGCCAGCAGCTTAGCGCCCAGGAGGGGAGCAAGGGGGACCCAGTACTTC. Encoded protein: CASSLAPRRGARGTQYF.

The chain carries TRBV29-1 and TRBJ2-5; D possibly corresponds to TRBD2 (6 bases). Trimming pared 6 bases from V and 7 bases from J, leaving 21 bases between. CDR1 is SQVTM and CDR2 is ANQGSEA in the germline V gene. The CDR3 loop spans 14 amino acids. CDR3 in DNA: TGCAGCGTCCCATTTGGAGGGGTGGAAGGGACCCAGTACTTC. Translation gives CSVPFGGVEGTQYF.

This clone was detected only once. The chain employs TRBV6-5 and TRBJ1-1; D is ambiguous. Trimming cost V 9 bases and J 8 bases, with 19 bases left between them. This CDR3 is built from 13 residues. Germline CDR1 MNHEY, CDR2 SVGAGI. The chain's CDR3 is CASRKGTGAEAFF. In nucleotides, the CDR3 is TGTGCCAGTCGAAAGGGCACGGGAGCAGAAGCTTTCTTT.

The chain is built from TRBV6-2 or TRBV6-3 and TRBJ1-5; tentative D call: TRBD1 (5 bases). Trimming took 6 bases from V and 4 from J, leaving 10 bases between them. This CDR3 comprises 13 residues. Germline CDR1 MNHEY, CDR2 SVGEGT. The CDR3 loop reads CASSKDINQPQHF. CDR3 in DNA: TGTGCCAGCAGCAAGGACATAAATCAGCCCCAGCATTTT.

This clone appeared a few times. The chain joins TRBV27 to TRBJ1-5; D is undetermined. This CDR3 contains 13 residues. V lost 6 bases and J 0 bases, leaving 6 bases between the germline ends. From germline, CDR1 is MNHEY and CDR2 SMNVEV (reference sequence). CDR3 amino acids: CASSRDSNQPQHF. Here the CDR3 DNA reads TGTGCCAGCAGCCGAGATAGCAATCAGCCCCAGCATTTT.

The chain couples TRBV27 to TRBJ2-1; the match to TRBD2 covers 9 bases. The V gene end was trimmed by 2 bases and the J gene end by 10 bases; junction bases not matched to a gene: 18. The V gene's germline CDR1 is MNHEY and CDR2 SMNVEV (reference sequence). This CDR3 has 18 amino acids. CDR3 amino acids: CASSLNPPASGVGFEQFF. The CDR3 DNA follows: TGTGCCAGCAGTTTAAACCCCCCCGCTAGCGGGGTAGGTTTCGAGCAGTTCTTC.

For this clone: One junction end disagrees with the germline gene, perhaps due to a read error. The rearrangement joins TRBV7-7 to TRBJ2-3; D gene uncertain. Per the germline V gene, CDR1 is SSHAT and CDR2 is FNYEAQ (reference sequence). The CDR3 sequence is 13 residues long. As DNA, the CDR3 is TGTGCTAGCAGCTCACCCCCCCGGGATACGCAGTATTTT. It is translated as CASSSPPRDTQYF.